These 18 T cell receptor beta chains originate from one sample sequenced in a study of CD8 T cells in Susac syndrome. RNA amounts of 0.5 to 1 ug underwent reverse transcription with random hexamers. TCRdb itself ran the immunoSEQ multiplex PCR reads through MiXCR, one entry per CDR3 protein. The table records approximately 160,000 distinct CDR3 sequences, just over 90% of them present only once. Sequenced sample: CD4+ T cells from PBMCs. The receptors shown here come from a human donor in good health.

V gene TRBV4-1 combines with J gene TRBJ1-2, with a possible D match to TRBD1 (6 bases). CDR1 is MGHRA, CDR2 YSYEKL, per germline. Between the trimmed V and J ends, which lost 0 bases and 2 bases, there was a span of 10 bases. The CDR3 has 15 residues. CDR3 coding DNA: TGCGCCAGCAGCCAAGAGCGTACAGGGAACTATGGCTACACCTTC. This translates into CASSQERTGNYGYTF.

This chain joins TRBV5-1 and TRBJ1-6; D remains ambiguous. V lost 2 bases and J lost 7, with 7 bases in between. This CDR3 comprises 13 residues. Germline loops: CDR1 SGHRS, CDR2 YFSETQ. CDR3 in amino acids: CASSFNENSPLHF. As DNA, the CDR3 is TGCGCCAGCAGCTTCAACGAAAATTCACCCCTCCACTTT. Filled out from reference TRBV5-1 and TRBJ1-6, the complete variable domain reads KAGVTQTPRYLIKTRGQQVTLSCSPISGHRSVSWYQQTPGQGLQFLFEYFSETQRNKGNFPGRFSGRQFSNSRSEMNVSTLELGDSALYLCASSFNENSPLHFGNGTRLTVT.

This clonotype was counted once. CDR3 DNA: TGCAGTGCTAGGACTGCTGGGGCAGGGGAGACCCAGTACTTC. Translated, it gives CSARTAGAGETQYF. The gene calls are TRBV20-1 and TRBJ2-5; weak D call: TRBD1 (5 bases). This CDR3 is 14 amino acids long. V dropped 3 bases and J dropped 5 bases, with 16 bases sitting between them. Germline CDR1 is DFQATT and CDR2 is SNEGSKA (reference sequence).

V gene TRBV30 combines with J gene TRBJ1-6; D is undetermined. There are 13 residues in the CDR3. V shed 4 bases and J shed 10 bases, with 14 bases lying between them. Germline V gene sequence: CDR1 GTSNPN, CDR2 SVGIG (reference sequence). The CDR3 nucleotides read TGTGCCTGGACGGTCTTCCTCTCCTCACCCCTCCACTTT. The encoded protein is CAWTVFLSSPLHF. Supplemented by reference TRBV30 and TRBJ1-6, the full variable domain reads SQTIHQWPATLVQPVGSPLSLECTVEGTSNPNLYWYRQAAGRGLQLLFYSVGIGQISSEVPQNLSASRPQDRQFILSSKKLLLSDSGFYLCAWTVFLSSPLHFGNGTRLTVT.

This chain uses TRBV25-1 with TRBJ1-2; 12 bases map to TRBD1. This CDR3 region has 17 residues. With 8 bases clipped from V and 4 bases from J, the junction kept 14 bases outside the gene matches. Germline V gene lookup returns CDR1 MGHDK and CDR2 SYGVNS. Written as DNA, the CDR3 is TGTGCCAGCCAGTTAAGTGGGGACAGGGGGCGAATCTATGGCTACACCTTC. As protein: CASQLSGDRGRIYGYTF.

This chain connects TRBV16 to TRBJ2-7; D unresolved. Trimming took 4 bases from V and 2 from J, leaving 12 bases between them. CDR3 length: 14 residues. The germline V gene has CDR1 KGHSY and CDR2 FQNENV. In nucleotides, the CDR3 is TGTGCCAGCAGCCCGGCAGTCGCCCCCTACGAGCAGTACTTC. This codes for CASSPAVAPYEQYF.

CDR3 coding DNA: TGTGCCAGCAGCACCGACGGGACAGCATCCTACGAGCAGTACTTC. Protein sequence: CASSTDGTASYEQYF. V usage is TRBV6-5 and J usage is TRBJ2-7, with 7 positions matching TRBD1. Germline CDR1 reads MNHEY; CDR2 reads SVGAGI. V was clipped by 6 bases and J by 1 base; unmatched bases: 9. The CDR3 is 15 amino acids.

The CDR3 loop reads CSVGAPGRGAQYF. Written as DNA, the CDR3 is TGCAGCGTTGGGGCCCCGGGAAGGGGTGCGCAGTATTTT. This chain links TRBV29-1 with TRBJ2-3; D possibly uses TRBD1 or TRBD2 (5 bases each). The CDR3 length is 13 residues. V was shortened by 4 bases and J by 10 bases, with 18 bases between the two germline ends. Germline V lookup: CDR1 SQVTM, CDR2 ANQGSEA.

Here the CDR3 DNA reads TGCAGCGTCCTGGGCCGGGACAGCTCCTACAATGAGCAGTTCTTC. This codes for CSVLGRDSSYNEQFF. V and J are TRBV29-1 and TRBJ2-1; 7 nucleotides align to TRBD1. The V gene end was trimmed by 6 bases and the J gene end by 0 bases; junction bases not matched to a gene: 8. Germline CDR1 is SQVTM and CDR2 is ANQGSEA. The CDR3 loop spans 15 amino acids.

The chain uses TRBV20-1 and TRBJ2-7; 11 nucleotides agree with TRBD2. The germline V gene encodes CDR1 DFQATT and CDR2 SNEGSKA (reference sequence). This CDR3 contains 17 residues. Germline trimming cut 0 bases from V and 1 base from J; bases unmatched to any gene: 8. This CDR3 reads CSARDRLGTSGSYEQYF. In DNA form, the CDR3 reads TGCAGTGCTAGAGATCGCCTCGGGACTAGCGGTTCCTACGAGCAGTACTTC.

This sequence joins TRBV6-1 and TRBJ2-2, with TRBD2 identical over 12 bases. Germline assignment: CDR1 MNHNS and CDR2 SASEGT. This CDR3 comprises 16 residues. V lost 4 bases and J lost 5; bases outside the gene matches: 5. DNA of the CDR3: TGTGCCAGCAGTGGGACTAGCGGGATAAAGACCGGGGAGCTGTTTTTT. It is translated as CASSGTSGIKTGELFF.

J is TRBJ2-5 and V is TRBV29-1, with TRBD1 identical over 7 bases. CDR1 SQVTM and CDR2 ANQGSEA come from the germline V gene. The CDR3 length is 14 residues. Trimming cost V 2 bases and J 4 bases; bases outside gene matches: 7. The CDR3 sequence is CSVEIDRARETQYF. In nucleotides, the CDR3 is TGCAGCGTTGAAATCGACAGGGCTAGAGAGACCCAGTACTTC.

This sequence joins TRBV7-2 and TRBJ2-7; D is unclear. Between the trimmed V and J ends, which lost 6 bases and 1 base, there was a span of 13 bases. The CDR3 consists of 14 residues. CDR1 and CDR2 (germline): SGHTA, FQGNSA. The CDR3 here is CASSLGYLSYEQYF. CDR3 bases: TGTGCCAGCAGTCTAGGGTACCTATCCTACGAGCAGTACTTC.

The chain combines TRBV6-1 with TRBJ2-2, with D possibly matching TRBD1 (6 bases). Deletions cut 2 bases from V and 4 bases from J, with 11 bases between. The CDR3 sequence is 15 residues long. Looked up from germline, CDR1 is MNHNS and CDR2 is SASEGT. The CDR3 DNA reads as TGTGCCAGCAGTGAATACAGGGCATCCACCGGGGAGCTGTTTTTT. It is translated as CASSEYRASTGELFF.

This rearrangement joins TRBV29-1 to TRBJ1-2; 7 bases line up with TRBD1. This CDR3 comprises 12 residues. CDR1 and CDR2 from the germline V gene are SQVTM and ANQGSEA. V lost 3 bases and J lost 3; bases outside the gene matches: 1. The CDR3 region is CSVDRGDYGYTF. The CDR3 nucleotides are TGCAGCGTTGACAGGGGGGACTATGGCTACACCTTC.

The chain carries TRBV5-1 and TRBJ2-5; 7 positions match TRBD1. The CDR3 is 15 amino acids. The germline gives CDR1 SGHRS, CDR2 YFSETQ. The V segment lost 4 bases and the J segment 3 bases; nucleotides outside the gene matches: 9. The CDR3: CASSAYGTAEETQYF. The CDR3 DNA follows: TGCGCCAGCAGCGCCTACGGGACAGCAGAAGAGACCCAGTACTTC.

The chain has TRBV2 and TRBJ2-2; the D is unclear. V lost 4 bases to trimming and J lost 6 bases, with 9 bases between them. There are 13 residues in the CDR3. Germline V gene lookup returns CDR1 SNHLY and CDR2 FYNNEI. The CDR3 DNA follows: TGTGCCAGCAGTGTCTCTCCCGCCGGGGAGCTGTTTTTT. This sequence encodes CASSVSPAGELFF.

The J gene is TRBJ2-7, the V gene TRBV29-1, with D perhaps given as TRBD1 or TRBD2 (5 bases each). V was trimmed by 6 bases and J by 0 bases, leaving 21 bases between them. The length of the CDR3 is 16 residues. Germline-derived CDR1 and CDR2 are SQVTM and ANQGSEA. CDR3 protein: CSVHKGLGAGSYEQYF. CDR3 DNA sequence: TGCAGCGTACACAAAGGCCTAGGGGCGGGCTCCTACGAGCAGTACTTC.